Given below is one TCR beta chain in context. This record belongs to a study of blood T cell repertoires in COVID-19. The wider study: Samples taken during acute and convalescent COVID-19 were collected in the United States, Italy and Spain. Sources were T cells, B-cell-depleted T cells, or PBMCs; the material itself was cDNA or gDNA.

How the authors handled the data: Reference gene primer amplification gave estimated nucleated cell counts. This table comes from immunoSEQ multiplex PCR, and its TCRdb copy is limited to in-frame clones, with some not included. V, J and clone size are those of that table, while D and trimming were read from the DNA. The sample records over 85,000 clones, over 70% being singletons. The V gene's germline CDR1 is PRHDT and CDR2 FYEKMQ (reference sequence). With 5 bases clipped from V and 7 bases from J, the junction kept 3 bases outside the gene matches. The CDR3 has 14 residues. V and J are TRBV13 and TRBJ2-1; 12 positions agree with TRBD2. Sample: peripheral blood. The TCR was taken from a man in his 70s with acute or convalescent COVID-19. CDR3 sequence (DNA): TGTGCCAGCAGCACGACTAGCGGGAGTAATGAGCAGTTCTTC. As protein: CASSTTSGSNEQFF.